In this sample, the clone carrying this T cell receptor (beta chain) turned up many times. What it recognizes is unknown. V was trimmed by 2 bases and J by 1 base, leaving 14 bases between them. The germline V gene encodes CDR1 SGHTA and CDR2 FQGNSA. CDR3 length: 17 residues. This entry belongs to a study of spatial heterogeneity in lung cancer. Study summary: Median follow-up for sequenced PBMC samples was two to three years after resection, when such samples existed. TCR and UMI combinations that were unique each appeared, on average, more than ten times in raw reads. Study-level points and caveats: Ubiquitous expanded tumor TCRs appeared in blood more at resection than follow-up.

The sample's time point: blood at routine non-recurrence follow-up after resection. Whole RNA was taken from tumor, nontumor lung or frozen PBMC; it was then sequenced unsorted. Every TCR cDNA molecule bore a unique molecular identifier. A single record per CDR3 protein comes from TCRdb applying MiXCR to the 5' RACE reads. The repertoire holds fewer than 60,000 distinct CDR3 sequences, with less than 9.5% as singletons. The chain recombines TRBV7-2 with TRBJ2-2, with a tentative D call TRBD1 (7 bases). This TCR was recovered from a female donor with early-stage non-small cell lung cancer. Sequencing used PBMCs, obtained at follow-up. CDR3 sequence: CASSLRAGGLNTGELFF. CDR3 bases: TGTGCCAGCAGCTTAAGGGCAGGGGGACTGAACACCGGGGAGCTGTTTTTT.